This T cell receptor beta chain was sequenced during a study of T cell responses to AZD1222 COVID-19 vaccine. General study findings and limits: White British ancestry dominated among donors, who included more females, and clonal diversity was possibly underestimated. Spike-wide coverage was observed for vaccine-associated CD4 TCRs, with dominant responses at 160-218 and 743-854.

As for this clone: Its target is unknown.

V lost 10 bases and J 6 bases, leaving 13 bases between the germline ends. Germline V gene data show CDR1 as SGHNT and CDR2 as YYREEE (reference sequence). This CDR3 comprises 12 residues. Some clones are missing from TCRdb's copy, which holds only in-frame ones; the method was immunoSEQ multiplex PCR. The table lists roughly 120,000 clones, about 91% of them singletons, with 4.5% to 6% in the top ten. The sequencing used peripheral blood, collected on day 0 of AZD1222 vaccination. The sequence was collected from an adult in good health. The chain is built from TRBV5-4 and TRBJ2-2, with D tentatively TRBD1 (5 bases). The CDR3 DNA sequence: TGTGCCGCAGGGTACGGGTCCGGGGAGCTGTTTTTT. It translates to CAAGYGSGELFF.